One and the same sample provided the 9 T cell receptor beta chains below, sequenced in a study of regulatory T cells in long-lasting Graves disease. Time point here: newly diagnosed GD, antithyroid drugs for less than 3 months. PBMC RNA served as the TCR library source. Both iRepertoire HTBI primers and Arm-PCR of CDR3 regions were used to build the TCR beta libraries. In TCRdb, the multiplex PCR reads were re-called with MiXCR into one record per CDR3 protein. Seen here are 400,000 to 550,000 distinct CDR3 sequences, more than 13% observed once, and the top ten hold roughly a sixth. The same sample was also studied in work on T cells in Graves' hyperthyroidism and ophthalmopathy.

The sample here was peripheral blood mononuclear cells (PBMCs), taken at new diagnosis, from a patient treated with antithyroid drugs. The source is a woman under 40 with Graves disease.

This chain links TRBV7-9 with TRBJ2-3; the match to TRBD1 covers 7 bases. V trimming: 4 bases; J trimming: 0 bases; junction bases outside the gene matches: 10. The CDR3 is 17 residues long. Germline V CDR1 and CDR2: SEHNR, FQNEAQ (reference sequence). The CDR3: CASSSYPTGTSTDTQYF. The CDR3 coding sequence is TGTGCCAGCAGCTCCTACCCGACAGGGACAAGCACAGATACGCAGTATTTT.

This clonotype was recorded many times. The chain links TRBV7-8 to TRBJ2-3; D is unclear. The DNA end is a closer match to TRBJ2-7, so the J assignment may be wrong. CDR1 is SGHVS, CDR2 FQNEAQ, per germline. CDR3 length: 13 amino acids. The CDR3 spells CASSERRTLRQYF. Written as DNA, the CDR3 is TGTGCCAGCAGCGAACGCCGTACGCTTAGGCAGTACTTC.

This chain connects TRBV5-1 to TRBJ2-5; D uncertain. V gave up 0 bases and J gave up 3 bases, with 9 bases separating them. Germline V gene sequence: CDR1 SGHRS, CDR2 YFSETQ. This CDR3 has 14 amino acids. CDR3 nucleotides: TGCGCCAGCAGCTTGGAGAGGCCAGAAGAGACCCAGTACTTC. It is translated as CASSLERPEETQYF.

The gene calls are TRBV2 and TRBJ2-1; 12 nucleotides agree with TRBD2. In germline, CDR1 is SNHLY, CDR2 FYNNEI. The length of the CDR3 is 20 residues. The J segment lost 4 bases and the V segment lost 6 bases, leaving 19 bases of the junction unmatched. The CDR3 here is CASRAPTGTVTSGRYNEQFF. CDR3 nucleotide sequence: TGTGCCAGCAGGGCACCCACCGGGACAGTGACTAGCGGGAGATACAATGAGCAGTTCTTC.

The chain has TRBV4-1 and TRBJ1-2, with no clear D. From germline, CDR1 is MGHRA and CDR2 YSYEKL. The CDR3 runs to 13 residues. Trimming cost V 4 bases and J 4 bases, with 10 bases left between them. The CDR3 region is CASSRELIYGYTF. In DNA, the CDR3 is TGCGCCAGCAGCCGCGAGTTAATCTATGGCTACACCTTC.

V gene TRBV7-2 combines with J gene TRBJ2-3; the D gene is possibly TRBD1 (5 bases). CDR3 length equals 15 residues. Germline V gene sequence: CDR1 SGHTA, CDR2 FQGNSA. The germline V and J ends were trimmed by 6 bases and 2 bases, with 15 bases remaining between them. The CDR3 nucleotides are TGTGCCAGCAGATTCGCGGACACGCACACAGATACGCAGTATTTT. Translated, it gives CASRFADTHTDTQYF.

This sequence joins TRBV2 and TRBJ2-3; 7 bases line up with TRBD2. The V and J ends lost 6 bases and 4 bases, in that order; junction bases with no gene match: 10. Germline CDR1 SNHLY, CDR2 FYNNEI. The CDR3 runs to 15 residues. The CDR3 bases are TGTGCCAGCAGGACCCAGCGGGATGAGTCAGATACGCAGTATTTT. Translating it yields CASRTQRDESDTQYF. Supplemented by reference TRBV2 and TRBJ2-3, the full variable domain reads EPEVTQTPSHQVTQMGQEVILRCVPISNHLYFYWYRQILGQKVEFLVSFYNNEISEKSEIFDDQFSVERPDGSNFTLKIRSTKLEDSAMYFCASRTQRDESDTQYFGPGTRLTVL.

This chain links TRBV27 with TRBJ2-5, with D perhaps matching TRBD1 (5 bases). The germline V and J ends were trimmed by 5 bases and 7 bases, with 14 bases remaining between them. This CDR3 has 13 amino acids. Germline lookup yields CDR1 MNHEY and CDR2 SMNVEV (reference sequence). The CDR3 spells CASSLGAGWTQYF. In DNA form, the CDR3 reads TGTGCCAGCAGTCTAGGGGCAGGGTGGACCCAGTACTTC.

As to this clonotype: A read error may explain this, as a much larger clone is one base away. J is TRBJ1-1 and V is TRBV9, with D possibly matching TRBD1 (5 bases). The length of the CDR3 is 19 residues. Germline lookup yields CDR1 SGDLS and CDR2 YYNGEE. The CDR3 here is CAGSVIPYSRGRGDTEAFF. The CDR3 DNA reads as TGTGCCGGCAGCGTAATCCCCTACTCCCGGGGCCGGGGGGACACTGAAGCTTTCTTT.